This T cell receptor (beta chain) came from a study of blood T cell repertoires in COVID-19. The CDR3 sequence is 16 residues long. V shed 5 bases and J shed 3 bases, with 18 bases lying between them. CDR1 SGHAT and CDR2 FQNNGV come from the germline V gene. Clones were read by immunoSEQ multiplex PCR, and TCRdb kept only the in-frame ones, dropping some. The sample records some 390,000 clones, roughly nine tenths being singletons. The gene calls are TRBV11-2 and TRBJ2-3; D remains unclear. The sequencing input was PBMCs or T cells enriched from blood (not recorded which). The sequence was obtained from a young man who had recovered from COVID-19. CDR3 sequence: CASSLRAVSGTDTQYF. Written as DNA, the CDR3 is TGTGCCAGCAGCCTCAGAGCTGTTTCGGGTACAGATACGCAGTATTTT.